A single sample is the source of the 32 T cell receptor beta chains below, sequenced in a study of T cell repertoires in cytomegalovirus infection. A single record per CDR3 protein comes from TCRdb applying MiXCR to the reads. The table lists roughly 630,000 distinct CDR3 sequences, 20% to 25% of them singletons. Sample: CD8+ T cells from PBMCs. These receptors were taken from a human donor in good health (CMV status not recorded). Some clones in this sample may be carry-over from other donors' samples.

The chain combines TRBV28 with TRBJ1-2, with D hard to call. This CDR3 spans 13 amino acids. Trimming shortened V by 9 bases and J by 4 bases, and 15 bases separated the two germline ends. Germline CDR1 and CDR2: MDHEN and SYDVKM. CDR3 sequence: CASRNTDFYGYTF. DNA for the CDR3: TGTGCCAGTAGAAACACGGATTTCTATGGCTACACCTTC.

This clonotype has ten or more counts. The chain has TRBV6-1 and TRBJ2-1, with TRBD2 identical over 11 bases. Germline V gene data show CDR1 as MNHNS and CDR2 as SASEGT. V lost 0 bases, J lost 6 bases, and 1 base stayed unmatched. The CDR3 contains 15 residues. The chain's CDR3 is CASSEASGGANEQFF. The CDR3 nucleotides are TGTGCCAGCAGTGAAGCTAGCGGGGGGGCCAATGAGCAGTTCTTC.

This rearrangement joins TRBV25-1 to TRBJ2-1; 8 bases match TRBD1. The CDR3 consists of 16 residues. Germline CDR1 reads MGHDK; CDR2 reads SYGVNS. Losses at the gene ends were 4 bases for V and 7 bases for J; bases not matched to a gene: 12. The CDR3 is CASSALPPGQVNEQFF. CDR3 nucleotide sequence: TGTGCCAGCAGTGCTCTACCCCCGGGACAGGTGAATGAGCAGTTCTTC.

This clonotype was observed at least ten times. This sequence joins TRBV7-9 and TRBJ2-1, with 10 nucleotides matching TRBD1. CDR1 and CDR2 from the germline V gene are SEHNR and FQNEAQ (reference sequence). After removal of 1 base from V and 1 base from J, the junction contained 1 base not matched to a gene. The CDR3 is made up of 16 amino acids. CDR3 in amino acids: CASSLEGQGSYNEQFF. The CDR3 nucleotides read TGTGCCAGCAGCTTAGAGGGACAGGGGTCCTACAATGAGCAGTTCTTC.

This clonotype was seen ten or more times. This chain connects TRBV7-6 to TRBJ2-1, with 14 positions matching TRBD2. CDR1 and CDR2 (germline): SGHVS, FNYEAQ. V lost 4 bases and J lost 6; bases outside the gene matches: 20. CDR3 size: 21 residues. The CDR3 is CASSSVPWTSGGSSSPNEQFF. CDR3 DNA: TGTGCCAGCAGCTCCGTACCTTGGACTAGCGGGGGGTCCAGTTCGCCCAATGAGCAGTTCTTC.

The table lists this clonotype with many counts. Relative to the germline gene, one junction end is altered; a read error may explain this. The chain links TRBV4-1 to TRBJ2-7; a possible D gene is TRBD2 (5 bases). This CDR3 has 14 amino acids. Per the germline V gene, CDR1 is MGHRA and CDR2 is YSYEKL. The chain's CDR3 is CASSQGPGSYEQYF. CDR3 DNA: TGCGCCAGCAGTCAAGGCCCGGGATCCTACGAGCAGTACTTC.

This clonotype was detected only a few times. CDR3 sequence (DNA): TGCAGCGTTGAAGGCTGGGACCCAGGGACCAACTATGGCTACACCTTC. This sequence encodes CSVEGWDPGTNYGYTF. The rearrangement links TRBV29-1 to TRBJ1-2, with a tentative D call TRBD1 (5 bases). V lost 1 base and J 2 bases, leaving 17 bases between the germline ends. CDR1 and CDR2 from the germline V gene are SQVTM and ANQGSEA. This CDR3 has 16 residues. Combining the CDR3 with reference TRBV29-1 and TRBJ1-2 gives the whole variable domain SAVISQKPSRDICQRGTSLTIQCQVDSQVTMMFWYRQQPGQSLTLIATANQGSEATYESGFVIDKFPISRPNLTFSTLTVSNMSPEDSSIYLCSVEGWDPGTNYGYTFGSGTRLTVV.

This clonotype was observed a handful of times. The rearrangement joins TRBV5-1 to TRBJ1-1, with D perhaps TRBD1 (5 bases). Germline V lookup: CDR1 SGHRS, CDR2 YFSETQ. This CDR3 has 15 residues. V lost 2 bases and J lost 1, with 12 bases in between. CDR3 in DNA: TGCGCCAGCAGCTTCAGAGGGGTGGCGAACACTGAAGCTTTCTTT. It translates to CASSFRGVANTEAFF.

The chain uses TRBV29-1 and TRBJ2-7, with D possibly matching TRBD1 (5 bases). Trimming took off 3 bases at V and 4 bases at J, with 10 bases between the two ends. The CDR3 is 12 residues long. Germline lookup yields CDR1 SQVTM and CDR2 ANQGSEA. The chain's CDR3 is CSVEDTFYEQYV. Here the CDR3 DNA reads TGCAGCGTTGAGGACACCTTTTACGAGCAGTACGTC.

Here the CDR3 DNA reads TGTGCCAGTAGTACGACAGGGGGCGAGTACACTGAAGCTTTCTTT. It translates to CASSTTGGEYTEAFF. The genes are TRBV19 and TRBJ1-1; 10 nucleotides align to TRBD1. This CDR3 spans 15 amino acids. Germline assignment: CDR1 LNHDA and CDR2 SQIVND (reference sequence). V shed 4 bases, J shed 3 bases, and the junction held 5 bases outside the gene matches.

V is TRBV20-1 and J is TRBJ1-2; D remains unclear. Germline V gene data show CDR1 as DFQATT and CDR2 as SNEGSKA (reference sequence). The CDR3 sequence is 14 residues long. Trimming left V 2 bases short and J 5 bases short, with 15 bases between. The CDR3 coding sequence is TGCAGTGCTAGAAGGACGCGGGATGGATATGGCTACACCTTC. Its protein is CSARRTRDGYGYTF.

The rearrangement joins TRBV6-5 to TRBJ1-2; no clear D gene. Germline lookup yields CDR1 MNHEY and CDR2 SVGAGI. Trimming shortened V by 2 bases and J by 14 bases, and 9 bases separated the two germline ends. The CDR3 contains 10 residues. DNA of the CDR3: TGTGCCAGCAGTTACCCTGGAAGTACCTTC. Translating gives CASSYPGSTF.

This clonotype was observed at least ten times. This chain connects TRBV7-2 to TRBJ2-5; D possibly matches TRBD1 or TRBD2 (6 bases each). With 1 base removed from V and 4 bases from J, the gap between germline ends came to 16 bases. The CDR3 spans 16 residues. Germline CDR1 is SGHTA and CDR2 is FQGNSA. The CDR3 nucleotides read TGTGCCAGCAGCTTAGACCCCCTCAAGGGGGGAGAGACCCAGTACTTC. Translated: CASSLDPLKGGETQYF.

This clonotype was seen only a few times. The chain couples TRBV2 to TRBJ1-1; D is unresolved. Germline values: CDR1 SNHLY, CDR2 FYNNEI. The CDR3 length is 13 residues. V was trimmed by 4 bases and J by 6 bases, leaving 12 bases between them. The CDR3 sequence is CASSGVGMAEAFF. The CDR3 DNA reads TGTGCCAGCAGTGGGGTGGGGATGGCTGAAGCTTTCTTT.

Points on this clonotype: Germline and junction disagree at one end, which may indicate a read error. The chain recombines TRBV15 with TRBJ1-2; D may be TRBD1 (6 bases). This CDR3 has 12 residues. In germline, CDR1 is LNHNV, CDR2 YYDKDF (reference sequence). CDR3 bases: TGTGCCACCAGCGCCCGAGGGGGGAATTCAATCTTC. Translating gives CATSARGGNSIF.

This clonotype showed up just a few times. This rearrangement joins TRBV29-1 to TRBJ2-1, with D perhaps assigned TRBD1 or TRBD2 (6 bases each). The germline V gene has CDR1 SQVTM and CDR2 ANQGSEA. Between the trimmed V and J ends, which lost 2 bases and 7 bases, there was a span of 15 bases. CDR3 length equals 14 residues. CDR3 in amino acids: CSVEPGAEGNEQFF. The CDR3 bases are TGCAGCGTTGAACCGGGGGCGGAGGGAAATGAGCAGTTCTTC.

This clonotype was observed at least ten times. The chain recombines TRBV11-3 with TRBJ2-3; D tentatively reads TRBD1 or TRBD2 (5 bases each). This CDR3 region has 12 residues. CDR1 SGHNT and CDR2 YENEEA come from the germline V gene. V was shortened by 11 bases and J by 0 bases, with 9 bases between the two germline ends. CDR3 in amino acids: CALGRSTDTQYF. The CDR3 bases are TGTGCCCTGGGACGTAGCACAGATACGCAGTATTTT.

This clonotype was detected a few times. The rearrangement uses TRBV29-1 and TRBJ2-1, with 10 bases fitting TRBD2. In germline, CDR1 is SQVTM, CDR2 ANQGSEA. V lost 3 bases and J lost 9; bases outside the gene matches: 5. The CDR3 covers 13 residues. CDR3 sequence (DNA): TGCAGCGTTGAGTCTAGCGGGGGTGGTGAGCAGTTCTTC. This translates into CSVESSGGGEQFF.

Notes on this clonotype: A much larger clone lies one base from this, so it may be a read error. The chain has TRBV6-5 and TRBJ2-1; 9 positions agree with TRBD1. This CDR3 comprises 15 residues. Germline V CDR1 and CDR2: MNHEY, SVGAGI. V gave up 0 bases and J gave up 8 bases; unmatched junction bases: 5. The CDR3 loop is CASSYSGTGFHEQFF. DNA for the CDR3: TGTGCCAGCAGTTACTCCGGGACAGGGTTCCATGAGCAGTTCTTC.

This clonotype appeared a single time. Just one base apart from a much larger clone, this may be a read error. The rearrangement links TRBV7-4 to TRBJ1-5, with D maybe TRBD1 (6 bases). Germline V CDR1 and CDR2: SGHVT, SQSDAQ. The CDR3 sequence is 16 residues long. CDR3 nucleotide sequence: TGTACCAGCAGCCTAATTACAGGGAGCGTAAATCAGCCCCAGCATTTT. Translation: CTSSLITGSVNQPQHF.

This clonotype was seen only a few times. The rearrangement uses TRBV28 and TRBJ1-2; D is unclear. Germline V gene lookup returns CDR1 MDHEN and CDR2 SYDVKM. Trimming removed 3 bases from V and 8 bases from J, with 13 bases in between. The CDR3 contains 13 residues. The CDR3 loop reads CASSLRKGGGYTF. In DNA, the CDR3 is TGTGCCAGCAGTTTGCGGAAGGGAGGGGGCTACACCTTC.

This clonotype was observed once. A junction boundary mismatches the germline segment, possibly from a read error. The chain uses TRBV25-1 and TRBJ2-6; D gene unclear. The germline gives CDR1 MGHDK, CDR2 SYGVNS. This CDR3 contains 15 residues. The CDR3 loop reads CTSSEGSSGANVLTF. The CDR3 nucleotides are TGTACCAGCAGTGAAGGCAGTTCTGGGGCCAACGTCCTGACTTTC.

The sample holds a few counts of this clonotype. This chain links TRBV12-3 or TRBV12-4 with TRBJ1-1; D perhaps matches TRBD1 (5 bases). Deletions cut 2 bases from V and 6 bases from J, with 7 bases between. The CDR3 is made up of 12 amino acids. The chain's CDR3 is CASSLQGPEAFF. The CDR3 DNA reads TGTGCCAGCAGTTTACAGGGACCTGAAGCTTTCTTT.

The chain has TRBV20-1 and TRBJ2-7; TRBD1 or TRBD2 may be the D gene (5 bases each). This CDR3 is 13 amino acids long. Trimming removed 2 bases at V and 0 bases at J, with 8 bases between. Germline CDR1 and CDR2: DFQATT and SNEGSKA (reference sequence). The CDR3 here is CSARRDGSYEQYV. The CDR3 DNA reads TGCAGTGCTAGACGGGACGGCTCCTACGAGCAGTACGTC.

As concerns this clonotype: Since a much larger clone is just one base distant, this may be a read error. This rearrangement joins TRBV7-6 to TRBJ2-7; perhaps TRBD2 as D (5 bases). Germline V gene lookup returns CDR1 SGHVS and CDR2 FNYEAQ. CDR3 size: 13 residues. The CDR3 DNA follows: TGTGCCAGCAGCTTAGGCCCCGTAGGGAGCAGTAGGTTC. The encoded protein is CASSLGPVGSSRF.

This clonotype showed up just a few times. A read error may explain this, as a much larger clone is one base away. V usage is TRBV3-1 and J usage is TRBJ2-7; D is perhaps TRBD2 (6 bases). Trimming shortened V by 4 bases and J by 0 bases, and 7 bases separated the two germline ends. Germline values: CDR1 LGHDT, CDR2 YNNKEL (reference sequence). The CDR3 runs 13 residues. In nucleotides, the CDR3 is TGTGCCAGCAGCCCGGAGGGCTCCTACGAGCAGTACGTC. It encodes CASSPEGSYEQYV.

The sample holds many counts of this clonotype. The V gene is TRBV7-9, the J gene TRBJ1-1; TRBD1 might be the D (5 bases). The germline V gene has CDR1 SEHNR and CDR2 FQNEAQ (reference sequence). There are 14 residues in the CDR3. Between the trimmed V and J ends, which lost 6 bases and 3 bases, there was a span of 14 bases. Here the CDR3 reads CASSPPGGDTEAFF. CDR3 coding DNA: TGTGCCAGCAGTCCTCCTGGGGGTGACACTGAAGCTTTCTTT.

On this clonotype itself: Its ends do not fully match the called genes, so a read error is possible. The CDR3 loop reads CASSLDPGSHNEQFF. CDR3 DNA sequence: TGTGCCAGCAGCTTGGATCCGGGTAGCCACAATGAGCAGTTCTTC. The chain is built from TRBV5-3 and TRBJ2-1, with no clear D. TRBV5-3 is marked as an open reading frame, function uncertain. This CDR3 comprises 15 residues.

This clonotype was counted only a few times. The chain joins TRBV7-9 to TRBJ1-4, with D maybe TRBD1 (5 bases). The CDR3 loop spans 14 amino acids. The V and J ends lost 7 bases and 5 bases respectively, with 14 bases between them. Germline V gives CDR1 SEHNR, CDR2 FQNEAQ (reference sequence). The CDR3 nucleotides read TGTGCCAGCACCCAATGGGGGGTGAATGAAAAACTGTTTTTT. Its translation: CASTQWGVNEKLFF.

CDR3 residues: CASIMWYSTGKEAGELFF. The DNA for the CDR3 is TGTGCCAGTATTATGTGGTATTCAACAGGGAAGGAGGCCGGGGAGCTGTTTTTT. The chain uses TRBV19 and TRBJ2-2, with D possibly matching TRBD1 (6 bases). Trimming stripped 7 bases from V and 6 bases from J, with 27 bases between. The CDR3 spans 18 residues. Germline assignment: CDR1 LNHDA and CDR2 SQIVND (reference sequence).

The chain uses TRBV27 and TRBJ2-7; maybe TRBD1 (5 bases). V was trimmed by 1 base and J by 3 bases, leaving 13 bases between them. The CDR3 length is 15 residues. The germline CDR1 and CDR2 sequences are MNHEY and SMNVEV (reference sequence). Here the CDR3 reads CASSLLSDMDYEQYF. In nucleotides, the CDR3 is TGTGCCAGCAGTTTATTGTCGGACATGGACTACGAGCAGTACTTC.

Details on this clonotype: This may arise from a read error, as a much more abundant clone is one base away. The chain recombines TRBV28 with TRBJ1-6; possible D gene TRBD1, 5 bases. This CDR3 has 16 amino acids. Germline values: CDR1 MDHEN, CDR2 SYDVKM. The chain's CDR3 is CAGSSPGGSYNSPLHF. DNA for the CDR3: TGTGCCGGCAGTTCCCCCGGGGGCTCCTATAATTCACCCCTCCACTTT.